The present entry profiles one T cell receptor (beta chain) with its context. No antigen is known for it. Time point reported: after preoperative PTX-NDP chemotherapy. Preoperative chemotherapy with paclitaxel-nedaplatin was given to patients before surgery. With 4 bases removed from V and 5 bases from J, the gap between germline ends came to 15 bases. The CDR3 is 15 residues long. The V gene's germline CDR1 is MNHEY and CDR2 SVGAGI. The sample comes from a study of esophageal squamous cell carcinoma under preoperative chemotherapy. Study summary: Both tumor-infiltrating lymphocytes and peripheral blood T cells had their TCR repertoires profiled. Findings of the study overall: Paclitaxel-nedaplatin therapy caused immediate, substantial clonotype frequency changes.

TCRdb reprocessed the PCR reads with MiXCR, giving one entry per CDR3 protein. The top ten clones hold less than 30% of a sample with approximately 11,000 distinct CDR3 sequences, roughly 60% of them seen once. The biological material was taken from a patient given preoperative chemotherapy. V usage is TRBV6-5 and J usage is TRBJ2-1; D may be TRBD1 or TRBD2 (5 bases each). The sequence was collected from a human donor with esophageal squamous cell carcinoma. The donor label of this sample is uncertain. The CDR3 is CASSWQGQADNEQFF. For the CDR3, the DNA is TGTGCCAGCAGTTGGCAGGGCCAAGCGGACAATGAGCAGTTCTTC.